The clone carrying this T cell receptor beta chain has a handful of counts. Antigen specificity is unknown. The sample originates from a study of T-cell reconstitution after alpha-beta-depleted transplantation in children. The study, taken as a whole, reports: By about two months after transplant, alpha-beta T cells reportedly arose from several hundred graft clones that had expanded.

Unique molecular identifiers were used to barcode this TCRbeta library. From the PCR reads, TCRdb called clonotypes with MiXCR, one entry per CDR3 protein. In the table there are around 670,000 distinct CDR3 sequences, under 15% of which are singletons. From germline, CDR1 is DFQATT and CDR2 SNEGSKA (reference sequence). After removal of 1 base from V and 0 bases from J, the junction contained 5 bases not matched to a gene. This CDR3 contains 16 residues. J is TRBJ2-5 and V is TRBV20-1; 10 bases map to TRBD2. The receptor was derived from a girl aged 2 to 10 with congenital amegakaryocytic thrombocytopenia, due to receive a stem cell transplant. The sequenced sample was PBMCs, obtained before TCRalphabeta/CD19-depleted stem cell transplant. CDR3 residues: CSARVGSGGYQETQYF. DNA of the CDR3: TGCAGTGCTAGAGTTGGTAGCGGGGGGTACCAAGAGACCCAGTACTTC.